The clone carrying this T cell receptor beta chain was seen a handful of times. This specimen comes from a study of cytotoxic CD8 clonotypes in ibrutinib-treated CLL. Data came from immunoSEQ multiplex PCR; TCRdb stores just in-frame clones and leaves some out. The data contain about 300,000 clones, approximately 79% of them singletons. CDR1 and CDR2 (germline): SGHNT, YYREEE (reference sequence). V lost 6 bases, J lost 7 bases, and 11 bases lay in between. This CDR3 contains 12 residues. This clonotype was obtained from a human donor with chronic lymphocytic leukemia. The V and J genes are TRBV5-4 and TRBJ2-1, with a weak D call TRBD2 (5 bases). The material was PBMCs, obtained at disease progression, from a patient treated with ibrutinib. CDR3 in DNA: TGTGCCAGCACTTCCGGGATTAATGAGCAGTTCTTC. Protein sequence: CASTSGINEQFF.